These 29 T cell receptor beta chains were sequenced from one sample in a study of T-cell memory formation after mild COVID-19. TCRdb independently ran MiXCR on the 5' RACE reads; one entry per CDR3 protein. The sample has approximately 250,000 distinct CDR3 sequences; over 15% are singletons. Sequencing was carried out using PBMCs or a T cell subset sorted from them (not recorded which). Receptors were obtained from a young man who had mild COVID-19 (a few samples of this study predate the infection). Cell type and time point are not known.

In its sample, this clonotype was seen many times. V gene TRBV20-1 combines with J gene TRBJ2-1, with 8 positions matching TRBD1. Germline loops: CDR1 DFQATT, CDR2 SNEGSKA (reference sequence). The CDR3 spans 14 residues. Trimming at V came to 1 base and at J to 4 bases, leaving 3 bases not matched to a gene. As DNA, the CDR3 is TGCAGTGCTAGAGGGGACAGGACTTACAATGAGCAGTTCTTC. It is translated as CSARGDRTYNEQFF.

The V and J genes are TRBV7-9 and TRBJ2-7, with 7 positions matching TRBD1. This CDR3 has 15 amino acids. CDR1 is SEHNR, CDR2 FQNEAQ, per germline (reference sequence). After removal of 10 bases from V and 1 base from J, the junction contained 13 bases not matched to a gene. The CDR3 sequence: CAIRGQRDVSYEQYV. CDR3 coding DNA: TGTGCCATCAGGGGACAGCGAGACGTTTCCTACGAGCAGTACGTC.

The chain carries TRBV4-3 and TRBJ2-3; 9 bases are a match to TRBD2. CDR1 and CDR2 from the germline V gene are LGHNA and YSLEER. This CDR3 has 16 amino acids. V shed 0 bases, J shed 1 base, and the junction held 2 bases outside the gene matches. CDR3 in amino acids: CASSQETSGRTDTQYF. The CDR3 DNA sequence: TGCGCCAGCAGCCAAGAGACTAGCGGACGCACAGATACGCAGTATTTT.

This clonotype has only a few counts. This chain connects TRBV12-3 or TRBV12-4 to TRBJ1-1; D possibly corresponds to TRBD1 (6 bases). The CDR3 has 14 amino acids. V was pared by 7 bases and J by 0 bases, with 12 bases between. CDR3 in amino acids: CASTEQGLNTEAFF. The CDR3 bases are TGTGCCAGCACTGAACAGGGACTGAACACTGAAGCTTTCTTT.

This chain's CDR3 is CASSPTLATEAFF. CDR3 in DNA: TGTGCCAGTAGTCCCACATTGGCCACTGAAGCTTTCTTT. The rearrangement links TRBV19 to TRBJ1-1; D gene unclear. Germline CDR1 reads LNHDA; CDR2 reads SQIVND (reference sequence). The CDR3 extends over 13 amino acids. V lost 5 bases and J lost 4, with 11 bases in between.

The CDR3 sequence: CASSQEKGTGPYDTQYF. The DNA of the CDR3 is TGCGCCAGCAGCCAAGAGAAGGGGACCGGACCCTACGATACGCAGTATTTT. The chain recombines TRBV4-3 with TRBJ2-3, with D perhaps assigned TRBD1 or TRBD2 (5 bases each). Germline V gene sequence: CDR1 LGHNA, CDR2 YSLEER. The CDR3 totals 17 residues. Trimming took 0 bases from V and 6 from J, leaving 19 bases between them.

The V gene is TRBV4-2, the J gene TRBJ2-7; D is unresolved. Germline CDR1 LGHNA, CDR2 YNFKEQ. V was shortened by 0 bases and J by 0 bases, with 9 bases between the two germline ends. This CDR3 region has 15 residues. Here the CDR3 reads CASSQDRASSYEQYF. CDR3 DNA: TGTGCCAGCAGCCAAGATCGGGCGAGCTCCTACGAGCAGTACTTC.

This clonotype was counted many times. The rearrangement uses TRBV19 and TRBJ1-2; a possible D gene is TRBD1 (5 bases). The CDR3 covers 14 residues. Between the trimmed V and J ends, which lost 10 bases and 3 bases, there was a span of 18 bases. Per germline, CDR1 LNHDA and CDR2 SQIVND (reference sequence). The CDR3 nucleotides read TGTGCCACCGCGGTTGACTCAGGGTACTATGGCTACACCTTC. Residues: CATAVDSGYYGYTF.

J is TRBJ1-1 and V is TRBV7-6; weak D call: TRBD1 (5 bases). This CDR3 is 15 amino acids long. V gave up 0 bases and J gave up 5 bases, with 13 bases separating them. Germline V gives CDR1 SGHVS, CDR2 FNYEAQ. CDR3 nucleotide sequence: TGTGCCAGCAGCTTAGCCGATTCGTGGACAACTGAAGCTTTCTTT. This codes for CASSLADSWTTEAFF.

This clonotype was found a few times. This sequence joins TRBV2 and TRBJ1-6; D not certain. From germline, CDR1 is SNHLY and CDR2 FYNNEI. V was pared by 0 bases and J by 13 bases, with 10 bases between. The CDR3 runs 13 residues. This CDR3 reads CASSEAFGRPLHF. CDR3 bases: TGTGCCAGCAGTGAAGCATTCGGGAGGCCCCTCCACTTT.

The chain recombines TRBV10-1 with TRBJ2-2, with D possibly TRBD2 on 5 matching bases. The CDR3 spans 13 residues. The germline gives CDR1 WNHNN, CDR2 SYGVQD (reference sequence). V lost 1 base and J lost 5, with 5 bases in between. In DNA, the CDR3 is TGCGCCAGCAGTGAGTGGGAGACCGGGGAGCTGTTTTTT. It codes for CASSEWETGELFF.

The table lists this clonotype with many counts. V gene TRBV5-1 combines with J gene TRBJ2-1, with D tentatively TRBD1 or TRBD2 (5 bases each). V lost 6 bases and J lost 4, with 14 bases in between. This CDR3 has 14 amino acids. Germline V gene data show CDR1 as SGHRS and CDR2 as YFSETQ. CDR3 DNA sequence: TGCGCCAGCACGACGGGACGGACGTACAATGAGCAGTTCTTC. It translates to CASTTGRTYNEQFF.

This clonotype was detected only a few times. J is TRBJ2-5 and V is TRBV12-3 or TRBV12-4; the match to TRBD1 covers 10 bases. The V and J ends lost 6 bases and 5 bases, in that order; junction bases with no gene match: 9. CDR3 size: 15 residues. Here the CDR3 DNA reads TGTGCCAGCAGCGTTAGGGACAGGGGAGGCGAGACCCAGTACTTC. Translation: CASSVRDRGGETQYF.

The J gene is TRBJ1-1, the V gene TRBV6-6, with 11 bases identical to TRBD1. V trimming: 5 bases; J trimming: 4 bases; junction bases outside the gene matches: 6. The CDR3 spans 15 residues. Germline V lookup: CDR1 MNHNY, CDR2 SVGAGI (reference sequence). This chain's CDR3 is CASSMDRGRITEAFF. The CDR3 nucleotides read TGTGCCAGCAGTATGGACAGGGGGCGAATCACTGAAGCTTTCTTT.

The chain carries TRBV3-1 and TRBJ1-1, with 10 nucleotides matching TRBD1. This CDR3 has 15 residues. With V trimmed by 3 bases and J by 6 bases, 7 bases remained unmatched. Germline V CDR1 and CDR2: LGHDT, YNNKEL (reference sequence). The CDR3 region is CASSHSGQGLAEAFF. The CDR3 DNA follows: TGTGCCAGCAGCCACTCGGGACAGGGGCTCGCTGAAGCTTTCTTT.

The CDR3 DNA follows: TGTGCCAGCAGTGAATCAGGTGGGAGGGGAAACACTGAAGCTTTCTTT. Translated, it gives CASSESGGRGNTEAFF. The rearrangement joins TRBV25-1 to TRBJ1-1; D may be TRBD1 (5 bases). Germline V gene lookup returns CDR1 MGHDK and CDR2 SYGVNS. This CDR3 is built from 16 residues. V lost 1 base and J 2 bases, leaving 14 bases between the germline ends.

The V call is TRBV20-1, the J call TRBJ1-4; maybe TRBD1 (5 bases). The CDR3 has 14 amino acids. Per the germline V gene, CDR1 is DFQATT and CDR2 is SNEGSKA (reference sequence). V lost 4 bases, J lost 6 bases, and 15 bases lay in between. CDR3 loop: CSATPVWGHEKLFF. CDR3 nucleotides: TGCAGTGCTACCCCTGTGTGGGGCCATGAAAAACTGTTTTTT.

As DNA, the CDR3 is TGTGCCACCAGTGAAGGGACCCTGTACGAGCAGTACGTC. Its protein is CATSEGTLYEQYV. This chain uses TRBV24-1 with TRBJ2-7; either TRBD1 or TRBD2 may fit D (5 bases each). The CDR3 extends over 13 amino acids. Germline CDR1 and CDR2: KGHDR and SFDVKD. The V gene lost 4 bases and the J gene lost 4 bases, with 10 bases spanning the gap.

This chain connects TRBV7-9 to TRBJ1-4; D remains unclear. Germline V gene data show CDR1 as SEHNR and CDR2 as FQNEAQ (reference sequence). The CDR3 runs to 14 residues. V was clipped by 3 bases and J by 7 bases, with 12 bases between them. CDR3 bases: TGTGCCAGCAGCTTCGGAGGTAGCTCTGAAAAACTGTTTTTT. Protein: CASSFGGSSEKLFF.

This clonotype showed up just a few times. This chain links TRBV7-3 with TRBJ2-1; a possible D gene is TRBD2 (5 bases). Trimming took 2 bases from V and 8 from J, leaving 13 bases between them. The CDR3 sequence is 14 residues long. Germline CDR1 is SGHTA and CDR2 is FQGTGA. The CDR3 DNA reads TGTGCCAGCAGCTTATACACCGGGGTGGATGAGCAGTTCTTC. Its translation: CASSLYTGVDEQFF.

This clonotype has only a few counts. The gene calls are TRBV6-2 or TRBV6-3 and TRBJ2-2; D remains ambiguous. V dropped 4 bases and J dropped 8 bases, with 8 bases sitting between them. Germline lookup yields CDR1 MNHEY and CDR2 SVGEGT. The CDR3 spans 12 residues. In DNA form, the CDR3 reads TGTGCCAGCAGTTGGGATCGAGGGGAGCTGTTTTTT. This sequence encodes CASSWDRGELFF.

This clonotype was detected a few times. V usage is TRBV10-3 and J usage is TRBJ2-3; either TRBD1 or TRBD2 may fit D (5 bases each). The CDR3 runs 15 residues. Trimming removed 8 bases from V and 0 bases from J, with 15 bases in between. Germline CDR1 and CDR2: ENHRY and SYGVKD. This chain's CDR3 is CAIRPGTLSTDTQYF. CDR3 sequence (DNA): TGTGCCATCCGACCAGGGACCCTCAGCACAGATACGCAGTATTTT.

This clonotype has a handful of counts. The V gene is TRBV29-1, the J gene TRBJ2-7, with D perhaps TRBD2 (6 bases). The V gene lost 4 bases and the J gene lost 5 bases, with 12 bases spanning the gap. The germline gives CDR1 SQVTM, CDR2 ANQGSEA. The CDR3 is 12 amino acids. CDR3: CSVVGGGHEQYF. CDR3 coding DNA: TGCAGCGTTGTTGGCGGAGGGCACGAGCAGTACTTC.

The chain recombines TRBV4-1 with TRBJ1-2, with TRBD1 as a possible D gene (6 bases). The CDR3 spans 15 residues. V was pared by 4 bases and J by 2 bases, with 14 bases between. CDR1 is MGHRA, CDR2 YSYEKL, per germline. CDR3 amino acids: CASSPRAGDNYGYTF. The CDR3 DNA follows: TGCGCCAGCAGCCCCCGGGCAGGGGACAACTATGGCTACACCTTC.

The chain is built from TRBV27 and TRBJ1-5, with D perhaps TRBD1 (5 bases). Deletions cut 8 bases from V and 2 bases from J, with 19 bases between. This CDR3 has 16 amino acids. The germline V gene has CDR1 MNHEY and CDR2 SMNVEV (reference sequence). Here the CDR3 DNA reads TGTGCCAGCGTTAGGGGTTTCCCAGTTGGCAATCAGCCCCAGCATTTT. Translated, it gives CASVRGFPVGNQPQHF.

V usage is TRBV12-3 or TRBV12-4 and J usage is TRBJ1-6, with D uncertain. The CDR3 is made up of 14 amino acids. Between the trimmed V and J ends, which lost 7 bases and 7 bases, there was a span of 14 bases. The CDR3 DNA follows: TGTGCCAGCACTCCACGCGGGTGGAATTCACCCCTCCACTTT. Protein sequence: CASTPRGWNSPLHF.

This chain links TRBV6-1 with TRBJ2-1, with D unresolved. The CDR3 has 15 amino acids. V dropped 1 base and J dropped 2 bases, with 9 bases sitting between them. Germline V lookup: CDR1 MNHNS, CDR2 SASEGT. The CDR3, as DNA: TGTGCCAGCAGTGAAGAGGTGCCCGCCTACAATGAGCAGTTCTTC. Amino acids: CASSEEVPAYNEQFF.

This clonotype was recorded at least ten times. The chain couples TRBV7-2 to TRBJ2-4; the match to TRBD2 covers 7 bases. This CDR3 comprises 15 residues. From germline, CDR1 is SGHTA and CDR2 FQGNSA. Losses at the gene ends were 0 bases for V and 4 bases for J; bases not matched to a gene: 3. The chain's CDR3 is CASSLAGTKKNIQYF. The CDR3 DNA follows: TGTGCCAGCAGCTTAGCCGGGACTAAAAAAAACATTCAGTACTTC.

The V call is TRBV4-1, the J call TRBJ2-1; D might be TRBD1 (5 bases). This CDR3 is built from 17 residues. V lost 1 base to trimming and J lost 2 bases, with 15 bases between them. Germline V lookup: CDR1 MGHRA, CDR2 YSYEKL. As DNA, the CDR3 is TGCGCCAGCAGCCAAGGATCAAGGGGCTGGCCCTACAATGAGCAGTTCTTC. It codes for CASSQGSRGWPYNEQFF.